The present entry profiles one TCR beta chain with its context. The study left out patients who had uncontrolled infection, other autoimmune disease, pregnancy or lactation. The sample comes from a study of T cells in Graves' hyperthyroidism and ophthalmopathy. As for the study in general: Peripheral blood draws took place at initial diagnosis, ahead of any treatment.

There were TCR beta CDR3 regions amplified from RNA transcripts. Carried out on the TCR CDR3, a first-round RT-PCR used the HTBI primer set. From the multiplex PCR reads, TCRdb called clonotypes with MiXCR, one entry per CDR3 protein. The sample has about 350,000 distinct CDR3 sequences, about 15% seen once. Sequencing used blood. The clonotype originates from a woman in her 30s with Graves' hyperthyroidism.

In DNA, the CDR3 is TGTGCCTGGAGTGTGATGCGAAGTGCAACTAATGAAAAACTGTTTTTT. It specifies CAWSVMRSATNEKLFF. The chain recombines TRBV30 with TRBJ1-4; D is unclear. The CDR3 covers 16 residues. CDR1 and CDR2 (germline): GTSNPN, SVGIG (reference sequence). Trimming shortened V by 0 bases and J by 0 bases, and 11 bases separated the two germline ends.